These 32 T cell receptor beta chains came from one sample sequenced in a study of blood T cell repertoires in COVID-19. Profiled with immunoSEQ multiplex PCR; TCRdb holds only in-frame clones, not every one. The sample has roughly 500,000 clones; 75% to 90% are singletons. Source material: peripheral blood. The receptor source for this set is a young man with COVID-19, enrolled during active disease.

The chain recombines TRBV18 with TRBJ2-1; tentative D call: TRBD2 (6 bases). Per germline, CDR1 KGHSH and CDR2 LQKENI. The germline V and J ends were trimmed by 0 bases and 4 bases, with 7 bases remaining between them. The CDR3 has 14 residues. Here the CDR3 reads CASSPPDYYNEQFF. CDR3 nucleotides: TGTGCCAGCTCACCACCGGACTATTACAATGAGCAGTTCTTC. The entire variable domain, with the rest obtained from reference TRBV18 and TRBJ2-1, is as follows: NAGVMQNPRHLVRRRGQEARLRCSPMKGHSHVYWYRQLPEEGLKFMVYLQKENIIDESGMPKERFSAEFPKEGPSILRIQQVVRGDSAAYFCASSPPDYYNEQFFGPGTRLTVL.

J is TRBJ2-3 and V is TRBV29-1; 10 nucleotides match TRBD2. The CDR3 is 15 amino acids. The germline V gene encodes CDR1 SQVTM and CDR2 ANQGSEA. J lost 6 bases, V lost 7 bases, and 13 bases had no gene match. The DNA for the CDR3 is TGCAGCGGTGGGCCTAGCGGGGGCCCTCAGGATACGCAGTATTTT. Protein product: CSGGPSGGPQDTQYF.

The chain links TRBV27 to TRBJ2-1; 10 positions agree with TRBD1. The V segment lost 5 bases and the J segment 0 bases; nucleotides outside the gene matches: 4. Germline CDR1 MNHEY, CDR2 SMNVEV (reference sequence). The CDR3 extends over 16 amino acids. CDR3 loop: CASSKDRGVSYNEQFF. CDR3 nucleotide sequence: TGTGCCAGCAGTAAGGACAGGGGGGTCTCCTACAATGAGCAGTTCTTC.

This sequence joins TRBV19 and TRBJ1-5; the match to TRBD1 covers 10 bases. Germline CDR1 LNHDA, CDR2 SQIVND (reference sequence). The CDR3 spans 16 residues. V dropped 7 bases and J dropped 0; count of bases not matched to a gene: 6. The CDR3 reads CASKEDRGVSNQPQHF. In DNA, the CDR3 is TGTGCCAGTAAAGAGGACAGGGGGGTTAGCAATCAGCCCCAGCATTTT.

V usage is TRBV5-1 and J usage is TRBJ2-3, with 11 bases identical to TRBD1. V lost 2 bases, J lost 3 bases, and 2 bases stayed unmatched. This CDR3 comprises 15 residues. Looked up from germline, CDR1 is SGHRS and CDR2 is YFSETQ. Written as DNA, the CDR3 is TGCGCCAGCAGCTTCGGGGACAGGGGGACAGATACGCAGTATTTT. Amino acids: CASSFGDRGTDTQYF. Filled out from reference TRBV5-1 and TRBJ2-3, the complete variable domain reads KAGVTQTPRYLIKTRGQQVTLSCSPISGHRSVSWYQQTPGQGLQFLFEYFSETQRNKGNFPGRFSGRQFSNSRSEMNVSTLELGDSALYLCASSFGDRGTDTQYFGPGTRLTVL.

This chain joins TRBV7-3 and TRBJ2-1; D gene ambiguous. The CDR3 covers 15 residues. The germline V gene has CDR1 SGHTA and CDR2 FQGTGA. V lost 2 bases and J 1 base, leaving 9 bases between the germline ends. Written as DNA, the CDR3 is TGTGCCAGCAGCTTACGCGGCAGTTCCTACAATGAGCAGTTCTTC. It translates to CASSLRGSSYNEQFF.

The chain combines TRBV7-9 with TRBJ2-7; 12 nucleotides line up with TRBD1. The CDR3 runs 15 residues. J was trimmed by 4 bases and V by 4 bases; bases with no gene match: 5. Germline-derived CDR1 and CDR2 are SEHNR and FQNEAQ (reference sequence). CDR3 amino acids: CASSSGTGGLYEQYF. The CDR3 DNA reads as TGTGCCAGCAGCTCCGGGACAGGGGGCTTGTACGAGCAGTACTTC.

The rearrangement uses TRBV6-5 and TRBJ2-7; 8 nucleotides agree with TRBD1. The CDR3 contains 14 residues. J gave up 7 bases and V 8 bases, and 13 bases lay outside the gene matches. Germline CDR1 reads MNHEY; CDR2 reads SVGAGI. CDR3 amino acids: CASSPDRAVREQYF. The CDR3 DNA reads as TGTGCCAGCTCACCGGACAGGGCGGTTAGGGAGCAGTACTTC.

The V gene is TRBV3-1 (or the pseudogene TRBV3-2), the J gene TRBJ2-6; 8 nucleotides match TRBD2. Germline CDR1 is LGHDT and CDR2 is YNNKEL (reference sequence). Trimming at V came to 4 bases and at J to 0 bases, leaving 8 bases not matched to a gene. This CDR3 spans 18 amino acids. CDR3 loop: CASSRTSGLGSGANVLTF. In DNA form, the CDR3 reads TGTGCCAGCAGCCGCACTAGCGGCCTAGGCTCTGGGGCCAACGTCCTGACTTTC.

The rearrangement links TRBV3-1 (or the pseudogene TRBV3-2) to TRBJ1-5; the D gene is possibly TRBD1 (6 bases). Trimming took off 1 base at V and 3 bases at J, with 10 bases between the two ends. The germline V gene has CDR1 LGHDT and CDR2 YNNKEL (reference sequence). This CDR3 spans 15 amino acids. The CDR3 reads CASSQAGGINQPQHF. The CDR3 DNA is TGTGCCAGCAGCCAAGCGGGGGGCATCAATCAGCCCCAGCATTTT.

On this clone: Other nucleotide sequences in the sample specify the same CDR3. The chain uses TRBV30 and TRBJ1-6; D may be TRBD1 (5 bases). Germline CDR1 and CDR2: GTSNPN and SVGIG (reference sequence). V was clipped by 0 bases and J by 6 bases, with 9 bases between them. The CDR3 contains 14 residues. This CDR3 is CAWSVGRGNSPLHF. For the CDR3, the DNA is TGTGCCTGGAGTGTGGGAAGGGGTAATTCACCCCTCCACTTT.

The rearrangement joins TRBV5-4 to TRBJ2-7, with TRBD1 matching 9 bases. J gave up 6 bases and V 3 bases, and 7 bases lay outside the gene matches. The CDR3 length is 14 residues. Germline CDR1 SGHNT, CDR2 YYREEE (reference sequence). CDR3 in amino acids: CASSSGQGIGEQYF. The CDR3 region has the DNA TGTGCCAGCAGCTCCGGACAGGGGATCGGCGAGCAGTACTTC. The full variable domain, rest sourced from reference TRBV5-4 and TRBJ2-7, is ETGVTQSPTHLIKTRGQQVTLRCSSQSGHNTVSWYQQALGQGPQFIFQYYREEENGRGNFPPRFSGLQFPNYSSELNVNALELDDSALYLCASSSGQGIGEQYFGPGTRLTVT.

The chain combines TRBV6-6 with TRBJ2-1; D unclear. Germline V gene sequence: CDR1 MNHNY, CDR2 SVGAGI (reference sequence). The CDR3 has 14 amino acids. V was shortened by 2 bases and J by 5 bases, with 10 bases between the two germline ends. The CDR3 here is CASSYPGRNNEQFF. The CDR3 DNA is TGTGCCAGCAGTTACCCGGGTCGAAACAATGAGCAGTTCTTC.

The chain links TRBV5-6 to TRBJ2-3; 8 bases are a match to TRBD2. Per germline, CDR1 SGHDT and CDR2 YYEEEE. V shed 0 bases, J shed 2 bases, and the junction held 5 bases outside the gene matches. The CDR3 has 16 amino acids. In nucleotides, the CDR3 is TGTGCCAGCAGCTTGGCGGCGGGACTAGACACAGATACGCAGTATTTT. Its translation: CASSLAAGLDTDTQYF.

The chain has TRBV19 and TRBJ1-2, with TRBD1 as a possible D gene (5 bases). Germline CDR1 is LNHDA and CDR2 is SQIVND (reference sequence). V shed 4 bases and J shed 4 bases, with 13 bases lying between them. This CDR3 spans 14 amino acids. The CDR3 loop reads CASSRGLKTYGYTF. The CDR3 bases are TGTGCCAGTAGTAGGGGACTGAAGACCTATGGCTACACCTTC.

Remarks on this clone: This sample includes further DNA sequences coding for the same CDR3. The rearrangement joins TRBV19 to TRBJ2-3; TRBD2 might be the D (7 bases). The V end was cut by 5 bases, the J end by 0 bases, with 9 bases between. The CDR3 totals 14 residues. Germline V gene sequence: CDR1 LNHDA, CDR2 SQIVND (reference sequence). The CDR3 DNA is TGTGCCAGTAGTCGCGGGGGCAGCACAGATACGCAGTATTTT. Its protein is CASSRGGSTDTQYF.

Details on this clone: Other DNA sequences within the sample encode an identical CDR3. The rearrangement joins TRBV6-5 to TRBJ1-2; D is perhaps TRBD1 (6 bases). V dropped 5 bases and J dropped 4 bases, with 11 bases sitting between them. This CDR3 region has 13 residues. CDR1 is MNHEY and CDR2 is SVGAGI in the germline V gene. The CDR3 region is CASSPDRGYGYTF. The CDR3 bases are TGTGCCAGCAGTCCGGACAGAGGCTATGGCTACACCTTC.

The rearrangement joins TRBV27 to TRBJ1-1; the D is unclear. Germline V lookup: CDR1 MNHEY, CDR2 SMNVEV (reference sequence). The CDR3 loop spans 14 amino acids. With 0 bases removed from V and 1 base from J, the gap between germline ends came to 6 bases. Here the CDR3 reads CASSLSGANTEAFF. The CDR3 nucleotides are TGTGCCAGCAGTTTATCAGGAGCGAACACTGAAGCTTTCTTT.

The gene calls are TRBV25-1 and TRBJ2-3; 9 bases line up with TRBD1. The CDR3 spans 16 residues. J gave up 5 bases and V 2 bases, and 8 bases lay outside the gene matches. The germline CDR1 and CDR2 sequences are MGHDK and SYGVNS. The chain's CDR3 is CASSELQGAKLDTQYF. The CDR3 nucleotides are TGTGCCAGCAGTGAACTACAGGGGGCTAAGTTAGATACGCAGTATTTT.

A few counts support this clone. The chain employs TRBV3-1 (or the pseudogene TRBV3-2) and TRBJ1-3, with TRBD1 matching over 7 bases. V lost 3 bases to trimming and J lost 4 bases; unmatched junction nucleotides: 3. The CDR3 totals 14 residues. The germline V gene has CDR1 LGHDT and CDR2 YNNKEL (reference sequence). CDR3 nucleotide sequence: TGTGCCAGCAGCCAGACAGGGTACGGAAACACCATATATTTT. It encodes CASSQTGYGNTIYF.

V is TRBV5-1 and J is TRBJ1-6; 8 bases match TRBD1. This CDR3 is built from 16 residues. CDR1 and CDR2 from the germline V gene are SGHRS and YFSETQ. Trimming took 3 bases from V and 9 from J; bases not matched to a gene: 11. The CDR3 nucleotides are TGCGCCAGCAGCTCGAGAGCAGGGGGCGGGGGTTCACCCCTCCACTTT. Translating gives CASSSRAGGGGSPLHF.

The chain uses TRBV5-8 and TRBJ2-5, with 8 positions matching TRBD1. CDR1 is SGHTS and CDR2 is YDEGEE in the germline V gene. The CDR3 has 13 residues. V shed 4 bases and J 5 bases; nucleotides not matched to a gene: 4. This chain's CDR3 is CASSPDRAETQYF. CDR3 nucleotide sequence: TGTGCCAGCAGCCCGGACAGGGCCGAGACCCAGTACTTC.

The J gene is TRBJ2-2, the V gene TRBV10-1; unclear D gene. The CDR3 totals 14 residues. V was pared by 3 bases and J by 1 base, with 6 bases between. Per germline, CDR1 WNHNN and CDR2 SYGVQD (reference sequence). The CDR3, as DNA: TGCGCCAGCAGTGATAGTAAGAACACCGGGGAGCTGTTTTTT. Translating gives CASSDSKNTGELFF.

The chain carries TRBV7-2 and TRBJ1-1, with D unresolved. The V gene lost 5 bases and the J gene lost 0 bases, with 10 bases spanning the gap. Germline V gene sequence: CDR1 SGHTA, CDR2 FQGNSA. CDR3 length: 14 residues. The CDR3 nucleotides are TGTGCCAGCAGCATTCTCGGGGTGAACACTGAAGCTTTCTTT. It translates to CASSILGVNTEAFF.

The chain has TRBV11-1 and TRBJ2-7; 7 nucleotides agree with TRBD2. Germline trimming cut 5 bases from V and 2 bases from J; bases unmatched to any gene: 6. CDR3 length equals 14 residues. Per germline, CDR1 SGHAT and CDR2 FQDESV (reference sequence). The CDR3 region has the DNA TGTGCCAGCAGCACCCAGCGGGAAGCCTACGAGCAGTACTTC. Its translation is CASSTQREAYEQYF. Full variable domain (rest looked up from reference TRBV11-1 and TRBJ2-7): EAEVAQSPRYKITEKSQAVAFWCDPISGHATLYWYRQILGQGPELLVQFQDESVVDDSQLPKDRFSAERLKGVDSTLKIQPAELGDSAMYLCASSTQREAYEQYFGPGTRLTVT.

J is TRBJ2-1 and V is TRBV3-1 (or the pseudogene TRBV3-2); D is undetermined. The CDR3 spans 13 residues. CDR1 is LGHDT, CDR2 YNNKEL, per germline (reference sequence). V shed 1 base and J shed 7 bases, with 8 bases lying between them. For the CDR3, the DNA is TGTGCCAGCAGCCAAGGGCTAGAGAATGAGCAGTTCTTC. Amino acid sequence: CASSQGLENEQFF.

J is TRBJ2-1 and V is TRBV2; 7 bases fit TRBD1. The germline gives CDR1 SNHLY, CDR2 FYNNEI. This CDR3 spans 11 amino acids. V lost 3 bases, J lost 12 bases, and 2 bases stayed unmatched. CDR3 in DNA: TGTGCCAGCAGTGACCGGGACAGGCAGTTCTTC. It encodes CASSDRDRQFF.

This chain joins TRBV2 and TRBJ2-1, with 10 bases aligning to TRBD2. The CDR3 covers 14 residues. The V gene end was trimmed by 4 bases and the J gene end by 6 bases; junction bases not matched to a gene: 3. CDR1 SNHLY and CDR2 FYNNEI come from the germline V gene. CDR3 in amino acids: CASSGTSGANEQFF. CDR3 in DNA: TGTGCCAGCAGTGGGACTAGCGGAGCCAATGAGCAGTTCTTC.

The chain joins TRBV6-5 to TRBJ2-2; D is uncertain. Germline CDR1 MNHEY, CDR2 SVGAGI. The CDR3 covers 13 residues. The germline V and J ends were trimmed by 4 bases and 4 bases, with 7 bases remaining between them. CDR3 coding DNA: TGTGCCAGCAGTTCTCCCCCCACCGGGGAGCTGTTTTTT. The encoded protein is CASSSPPTGELFF.

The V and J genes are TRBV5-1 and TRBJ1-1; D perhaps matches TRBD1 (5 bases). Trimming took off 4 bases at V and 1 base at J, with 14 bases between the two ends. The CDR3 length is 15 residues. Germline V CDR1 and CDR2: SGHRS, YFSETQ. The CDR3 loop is CASSLGWGSNTEAFF. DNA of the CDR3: TGCGCCAGCAGCCTAGGCTGGGGCTCGAACACTGAAGCTTTCTTT.

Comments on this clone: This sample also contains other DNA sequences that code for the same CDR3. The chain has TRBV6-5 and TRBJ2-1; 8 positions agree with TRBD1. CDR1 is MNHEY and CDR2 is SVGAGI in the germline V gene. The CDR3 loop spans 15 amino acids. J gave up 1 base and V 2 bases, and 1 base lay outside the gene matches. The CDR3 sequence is CASSYRDRSYNEQFF. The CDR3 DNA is TGTGCCAGCAGTTACCGGGACAGGTCCTACAATGAGCAGTTCTTC.

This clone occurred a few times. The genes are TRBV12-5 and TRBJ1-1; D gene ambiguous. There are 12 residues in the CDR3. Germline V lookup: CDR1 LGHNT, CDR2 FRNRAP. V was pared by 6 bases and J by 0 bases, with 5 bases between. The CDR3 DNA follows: TGTGCTAGTGGATTCATGAACACTGAAGCTTTCTTT. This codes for CASGFMNTEAFF.